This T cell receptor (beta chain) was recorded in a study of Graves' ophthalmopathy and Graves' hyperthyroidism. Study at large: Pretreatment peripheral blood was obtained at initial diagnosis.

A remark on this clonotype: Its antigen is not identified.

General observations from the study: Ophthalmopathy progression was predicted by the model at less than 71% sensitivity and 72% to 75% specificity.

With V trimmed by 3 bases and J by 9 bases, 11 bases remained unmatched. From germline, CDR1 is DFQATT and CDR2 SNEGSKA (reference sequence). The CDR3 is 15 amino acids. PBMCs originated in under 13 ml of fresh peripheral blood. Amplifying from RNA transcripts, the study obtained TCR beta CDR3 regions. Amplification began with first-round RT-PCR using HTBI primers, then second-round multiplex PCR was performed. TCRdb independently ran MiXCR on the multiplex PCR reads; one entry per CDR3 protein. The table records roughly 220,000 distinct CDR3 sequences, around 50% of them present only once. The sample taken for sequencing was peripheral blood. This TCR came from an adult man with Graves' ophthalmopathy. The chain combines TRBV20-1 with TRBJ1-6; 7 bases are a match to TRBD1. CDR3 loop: CSARDTGDSGSPLHF. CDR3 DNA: TGCAGTGCTAGGGATACAGGGGATTCTGGTTCACCCCTCCACTTT.